What follows is one T cell receptor beta chain and its context. The antigen remains unidentified. This sample was included in a study of vaccination and CD4 T cells after COVID-19. The wider study: Convalescent patients were SARS-CoV-2 positive by nasal swab PCR; several mild, one severe.

Treatment denoted: roughly ten-day PBMC culture with coronavirus spike peptide pools or control peptides (ViraFEST assay). CDR3 size: 14 residues. CDR1 and CDR2 from the germline V gene are MDHEN and SYDVKM. V lost 8 bases and J 8 bases, leaving 16 bases between the germline ends. An Oncomine TCR Beta short-read assay was used to sequence the DNA from cultured CD4+ T cells. TCRdb re-analysed the PCR reads in MiXCR, keeping a single row per CDR3 protein. Of roughly 12,000 distinct CDR3 sequences in the sample, about 45% were seen once. The genes are TRBV28 and TRBJ1-6, with D unclear. Input material: CD4+ T cells from blood, cultured in vitro. This TCR was recovered from a human donor who had recovered from COVID-19. The CDR3 loop is CASGSTGWHSPLHF. In DNA, the CDR3 is TGTGCCAGCGGATCGACTGGGTGGCATTCACCCCTCCACTTT.